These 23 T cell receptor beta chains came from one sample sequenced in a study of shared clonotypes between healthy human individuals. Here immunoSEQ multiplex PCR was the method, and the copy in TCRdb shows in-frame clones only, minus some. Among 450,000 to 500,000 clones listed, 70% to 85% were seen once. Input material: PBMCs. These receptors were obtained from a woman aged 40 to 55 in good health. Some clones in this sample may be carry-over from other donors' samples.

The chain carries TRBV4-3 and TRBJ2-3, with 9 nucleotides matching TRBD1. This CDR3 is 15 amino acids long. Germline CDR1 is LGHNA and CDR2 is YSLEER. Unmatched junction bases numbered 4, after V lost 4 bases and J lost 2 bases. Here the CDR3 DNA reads TGCGCCAGCAGCCGTGACAGGGGGAACACAGATACGCAGTATTTT. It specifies CASSRDRGNTDTQYF.

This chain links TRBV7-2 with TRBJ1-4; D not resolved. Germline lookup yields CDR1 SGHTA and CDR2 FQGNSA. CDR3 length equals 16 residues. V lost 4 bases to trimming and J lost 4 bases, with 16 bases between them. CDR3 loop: CASSSGRWEINEKLFF. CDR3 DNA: TGTGCCAGCAGCTCCGGGAGGTGGGAGATTAATGAAAAACTGTTTTTT. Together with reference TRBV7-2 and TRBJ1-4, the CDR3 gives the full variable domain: GAGVSQSPSNKVTEKGKDVELRCDPISGHTALYWYRQSLGQGLEFLIYFQGNSAPDKSGLPSDRFSAERTGGSVSTLTIQRTQQEDSAVYLCASSSGRWEINEKLFFGSGTQLSVL.

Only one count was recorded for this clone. The CDR3 here is CASSPLRSGTEAFF. As DNA, the CDR3 is TGTGCCAGTAGCCCCCTGCGGTCGGGGACTGAAGCTTTCTTT. The chain joins TRBV19 to TRBJ1-1; D ambiguous. Looked up from germline, CDR1 is LNHDA and CDR2 is SQIVND (reference sequence). V was pared by 6 bases and J by 5 bases, with 16 bases between. This CDR3 has 14 amino acids.

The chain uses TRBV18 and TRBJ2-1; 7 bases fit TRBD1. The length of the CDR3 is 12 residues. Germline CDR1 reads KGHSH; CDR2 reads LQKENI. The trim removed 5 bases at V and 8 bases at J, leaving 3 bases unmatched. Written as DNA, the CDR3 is TGTGCCAGCTCAGGAGACAGGGATGAGCAGTTCTTC. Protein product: CASSGDRDEQFF.

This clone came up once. The CDR3 region has the DNA TGTGCCAGTAGTCGGGGCACGACTAGCACAGATACGCAGTATTTT. It encodes CASSRGTTSTDTQYF. The chain carries TRBV19 and TRBJ2-3, with D tentatively TRBD1 or TRBD2 (5 bases each). This CDR3 contains 15 residues. CDR1 is LNHDA, CDR2 SQIVND, per germline (reference sequence). Trimming took off 5 bases at V and 0 bases at J, with 12 bases between the two ends.

The CDR3 coding sequence is TGTGCCTGGAGGGAAACAGGGAGAGGGGTCAATCAGCCCCAGCATTTT. This gives the protein CAWRETGRGVNQPQHF. The chain uses TRBV30 and TRBJ1-5, with a tentative D call TRBD1 (6 bases). V was shortened by 3 bases and J by 3 bases, with 18 bases between the two germline ends. CDR1 GTSNPN and CDR2 SVGIG come from the germline V gene (reference sequence). This CDR3 has 16 amino acids.

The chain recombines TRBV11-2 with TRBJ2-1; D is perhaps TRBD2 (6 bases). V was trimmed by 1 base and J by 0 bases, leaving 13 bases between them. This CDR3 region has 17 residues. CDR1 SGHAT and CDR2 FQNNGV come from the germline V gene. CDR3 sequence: CASSLGRDSASYNEQFF. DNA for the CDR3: TGTGCCAGCAGCTTAGGCCGGGACTCAGCCTCCTACAATGAGCAGTTCTTC.

CDR3 in DNA: TGTGCCACTGACAGAGGGGGCCCAGATACGCAGTATTTT. Translating gives CATDRGGPDTQYF. The V call is TRBV10-3, the J call TRBJ2-3; 7 nucleotides agree with TRBD1. After removal of 10 bases from V and 4 bases from J, the junction contained 8 bases not matched to a gene. The CDR3 loop spans 13 amino acids. The germline CDR1 and CDR2 sequences are ENHRY and SYGVKD.

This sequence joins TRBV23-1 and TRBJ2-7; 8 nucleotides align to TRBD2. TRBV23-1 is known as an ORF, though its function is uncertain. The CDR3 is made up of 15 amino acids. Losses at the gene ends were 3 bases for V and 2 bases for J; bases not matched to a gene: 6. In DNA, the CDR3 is TGCGCCAGCAGTCAGCCCGGGGGGGCTACCTACGAGCAGTACTTC. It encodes CASSQPGGATYEQYF.

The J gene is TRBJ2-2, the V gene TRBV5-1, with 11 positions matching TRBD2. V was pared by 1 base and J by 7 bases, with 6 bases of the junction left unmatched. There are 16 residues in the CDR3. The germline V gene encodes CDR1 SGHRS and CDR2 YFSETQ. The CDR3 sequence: CASSLRLAGGSGELFF. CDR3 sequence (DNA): TGCGCCAGCAGCTTGAGGCTAGCGGGAGGTAGCGGGGAGCTGTTTTTT.

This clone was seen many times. The CDR3 DNA reads TGTGCCTGTTCCCTCAGGGGCAGAGATACGCAGTATTTT. Its protein is CACSLRGRDTQYF. The rearrangement uses TRBV30 and TRBJ2-3; D might be TRBD1 (6 bases). CDR1 and CDR2 (germline): GTSNPN, SVGIG (reference sequence). The CDR3 extends over 13 amino acids. Deletions cut 6 bases from V and 5 bases from J, with 15 bases between.

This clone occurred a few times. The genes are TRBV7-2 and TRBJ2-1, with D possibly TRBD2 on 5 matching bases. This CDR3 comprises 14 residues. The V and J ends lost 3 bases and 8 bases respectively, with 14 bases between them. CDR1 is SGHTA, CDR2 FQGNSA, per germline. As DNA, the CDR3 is TGTGCCAGCAGCTTGGCTGGGAGTGGTGATGAGCAGTTCTTC. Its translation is CASSLAGSGDEQFF.

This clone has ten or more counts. The CDR3, as DNA: TGTGCCAGCAAACAGAACAATGAGCAGTTCTTC. As protein: CASKQNNEQFF. The V call is TRBV2, the J call TRBJ2-1; no clear D gene. V was pared by 7 bases and J by 5 bases, with 6 bases between. This CDR3 has 11 amino acids. Germline-derived CDR1 and CDR2 are SNHLY and FYNNEI. The entire variable domain, with the rest obtained from reference TRBV2 and TRBJ2-1, is as follows: EPEVTQTPSHQVTQMGQEVILRCVPISNHLYFYWYRQILGQKVEFLVSFYNNEISEKSEIFDDQFSVERPDGSNFTLKIRSTKLEDSAMYFCASKQNNEQFFGPGTRLTVL.

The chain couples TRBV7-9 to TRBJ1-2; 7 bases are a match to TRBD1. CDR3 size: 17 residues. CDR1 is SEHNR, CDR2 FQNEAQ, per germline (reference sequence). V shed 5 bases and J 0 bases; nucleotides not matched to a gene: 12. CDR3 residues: CASSPQGGGLANYGYTF. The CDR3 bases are TGTGCCAGCAGCCCTCAGGGGGGTGGGCTCGCTAACTATGGCTACACCTTC. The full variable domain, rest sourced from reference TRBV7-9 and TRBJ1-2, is DTGVSQNPRHKITKRGQNVTFRCDPISEHNRLYWYRQTLGQGPEFLTYFQNEAQLEKSRLLSDRFSAERPKGSFSTLEIQRTEQGDSAMYLCASSPQGGGLANYGYTFGSGTRLTVV.

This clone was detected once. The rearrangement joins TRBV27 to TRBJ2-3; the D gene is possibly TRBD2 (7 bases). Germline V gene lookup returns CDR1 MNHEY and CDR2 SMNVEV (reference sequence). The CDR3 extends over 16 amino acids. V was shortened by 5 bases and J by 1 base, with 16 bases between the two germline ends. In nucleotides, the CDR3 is TGTGCCAGCAGTCTAGGGGGGGGGTTGCGCACAGATACGCAGTATTTT. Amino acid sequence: CASSLGGGLRTDTQYF.

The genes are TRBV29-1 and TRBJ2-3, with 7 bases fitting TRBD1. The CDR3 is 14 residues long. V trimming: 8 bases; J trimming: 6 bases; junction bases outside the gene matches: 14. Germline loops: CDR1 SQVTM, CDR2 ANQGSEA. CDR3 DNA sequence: TGCAGCAGCGGAGGCGGGTTAGGGGGCGATACGCAGTATTTT. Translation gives CSSGGGLGGDTQYF.

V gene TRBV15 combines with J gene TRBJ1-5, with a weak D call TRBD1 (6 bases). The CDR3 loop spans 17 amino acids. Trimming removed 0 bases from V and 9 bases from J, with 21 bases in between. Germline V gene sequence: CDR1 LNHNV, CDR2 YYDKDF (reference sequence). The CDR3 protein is CATSRDTGHGPVRPQHF. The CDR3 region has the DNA TGTGCCACCAGCAGAGATACGGGACATGGGCCTGTTCGGCCCCAGCATTTT.

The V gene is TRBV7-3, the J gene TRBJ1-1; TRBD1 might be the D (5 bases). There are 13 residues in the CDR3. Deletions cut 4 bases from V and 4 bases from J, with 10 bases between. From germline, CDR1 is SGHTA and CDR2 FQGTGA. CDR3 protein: CASSSSGTTEAFF. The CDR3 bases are TGTGCCAGCAGCTCATCAGGGACCACTGAAGCTTTCTTT.

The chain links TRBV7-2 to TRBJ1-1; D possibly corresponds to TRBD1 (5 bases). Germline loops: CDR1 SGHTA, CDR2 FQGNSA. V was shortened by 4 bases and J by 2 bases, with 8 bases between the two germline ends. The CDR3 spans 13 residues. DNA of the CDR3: TGTGCCAGCAGCTGGACAATTAACACTGAAGCTTTCTTT. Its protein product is CASSWTINTEAFF.

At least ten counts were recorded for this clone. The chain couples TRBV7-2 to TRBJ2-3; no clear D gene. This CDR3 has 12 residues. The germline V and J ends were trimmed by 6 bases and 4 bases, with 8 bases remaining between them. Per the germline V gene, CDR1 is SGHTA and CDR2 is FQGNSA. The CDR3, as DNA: TGTGCCAGCAGGCCCGAATCAGATACGCAGTATTTT. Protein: CASRPESDTQYF.

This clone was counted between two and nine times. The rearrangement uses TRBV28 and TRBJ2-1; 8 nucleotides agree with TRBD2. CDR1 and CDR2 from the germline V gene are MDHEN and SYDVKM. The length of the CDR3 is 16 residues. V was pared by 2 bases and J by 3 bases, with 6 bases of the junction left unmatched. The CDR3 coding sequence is TGTGCCAGCAGTTTACAGGGACTAGGGAACTACAATGAGCAGTTCTTC. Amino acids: CASSLQGLGNYNEQFF.

The CDR3 DNA follows: TGCGCCAGCAGTCAATCTCTGTATCGGGACAGCTTTAATGAAAAACTGTTTTTT. Its translation: CASSQSLYRDSFNEKLFF. J is TRBJ1-4 and V is TRBV23-1, with 7 bases matching TRBD1. TRBV23-1 is an ORF for which the function is uncertain. V was clipped by 0 bases and J by 4 bases; unmatched bases: 11. The CDR3 covers 18 residues.

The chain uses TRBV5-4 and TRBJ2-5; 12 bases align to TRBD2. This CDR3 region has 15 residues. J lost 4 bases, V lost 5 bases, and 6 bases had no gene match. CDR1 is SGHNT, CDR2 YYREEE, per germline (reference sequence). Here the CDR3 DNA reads TGTGCCAGCAGTTCCGGGACTAGCGGGCCAGAGACCCAGTACTTC. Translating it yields CASSSGTSGPETQYF.